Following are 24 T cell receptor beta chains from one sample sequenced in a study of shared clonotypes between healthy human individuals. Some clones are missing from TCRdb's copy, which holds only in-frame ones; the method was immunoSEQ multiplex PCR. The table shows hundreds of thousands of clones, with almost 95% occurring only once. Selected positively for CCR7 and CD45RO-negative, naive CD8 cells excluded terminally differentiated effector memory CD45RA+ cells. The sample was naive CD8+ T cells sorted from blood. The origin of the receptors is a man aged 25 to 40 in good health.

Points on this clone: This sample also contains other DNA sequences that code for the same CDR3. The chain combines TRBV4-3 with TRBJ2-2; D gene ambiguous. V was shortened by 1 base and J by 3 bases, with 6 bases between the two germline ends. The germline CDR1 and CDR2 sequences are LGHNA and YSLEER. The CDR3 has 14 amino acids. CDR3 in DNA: TGCGCCAGCAGCCAAGGGCAGTACACCGGGGAGCTGTTTTTT. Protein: CASSQGQYTGELFF.

Here the CDR3 DNA reads TGTGCCAGCAGCCATACCCCCGTAGGGGGAGTGGCCCACGAGCAGTACTTC. Residues: CASSHTPVGGVAHEQYF. This chain joins TRBV5-4 and TRBJ2-7; TRBD1 is a possible D gene (6 bases). This CDR3 has 17 residues. V lost 4 bases and J lost 5, with 25 bases in between. The germline V gene encodes CDR1 SGHNT and CDR2 YYREEE (reference sequence).

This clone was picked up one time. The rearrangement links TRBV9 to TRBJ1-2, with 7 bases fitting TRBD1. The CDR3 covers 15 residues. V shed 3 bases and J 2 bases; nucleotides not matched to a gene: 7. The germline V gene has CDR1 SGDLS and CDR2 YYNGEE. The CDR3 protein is CASSETGAGNYGYTF. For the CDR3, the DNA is TGTGCCAGCAGCGAAACAGGGGCCGGAAACTATGGCTACACCTTC.

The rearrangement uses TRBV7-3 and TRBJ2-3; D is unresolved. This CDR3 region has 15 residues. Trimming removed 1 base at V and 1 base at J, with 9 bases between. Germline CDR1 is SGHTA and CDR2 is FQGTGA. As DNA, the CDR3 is TGTGCCAGCAGCTTAAGTCCCCGGGGCACAGATACGCAGTATTTT. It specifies CASSLSPRGTDTQYF. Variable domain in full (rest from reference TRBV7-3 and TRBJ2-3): GAGVSQTPSNKVTEKGKYVELRCDPISGHTALYWYRQSLGQGPEFLIYFQGTGAADDSGLPNDRFFAVRPEGSVSTLKIQRTERGDSAVYLCASSLSPRGTDTQYFGPGTRLTVL.

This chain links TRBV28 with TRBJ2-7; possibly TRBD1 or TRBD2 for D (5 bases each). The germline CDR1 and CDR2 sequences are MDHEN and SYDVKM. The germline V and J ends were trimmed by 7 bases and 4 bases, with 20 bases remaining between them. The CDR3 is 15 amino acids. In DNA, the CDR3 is TGTGCCAGCACCAAAACAAGGGACGGACGTTACGAGCAGTACTTC. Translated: CASTKTRDGRYEQYF. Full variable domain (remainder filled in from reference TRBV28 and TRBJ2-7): DVKVTQSSRYLVKRTGEKVFLECVQDMDHENMFWYRQDPGLGLRLIYFSYDVKMKEKGDIPEGYSVSREKKERFSLILESASTNQTSMYLCASTKTRDGRYEQYFGPGTRLTVT.

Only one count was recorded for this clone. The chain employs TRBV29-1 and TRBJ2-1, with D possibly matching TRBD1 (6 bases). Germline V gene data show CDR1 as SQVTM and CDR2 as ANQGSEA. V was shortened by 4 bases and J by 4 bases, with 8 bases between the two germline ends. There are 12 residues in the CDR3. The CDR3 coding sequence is TGCAGCGTTGTGGACAGATACAATGAGCAGTTCTTC. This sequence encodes CSVVDRYNEQFF.

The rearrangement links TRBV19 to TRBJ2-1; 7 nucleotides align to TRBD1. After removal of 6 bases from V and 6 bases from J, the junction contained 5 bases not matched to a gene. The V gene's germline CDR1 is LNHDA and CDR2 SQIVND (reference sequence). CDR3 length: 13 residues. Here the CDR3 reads CASSQAGGNEQFF. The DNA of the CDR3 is TGTGCCAGTAGCCAGGCAGGGGGCAATGAGCAGTTCTTC.

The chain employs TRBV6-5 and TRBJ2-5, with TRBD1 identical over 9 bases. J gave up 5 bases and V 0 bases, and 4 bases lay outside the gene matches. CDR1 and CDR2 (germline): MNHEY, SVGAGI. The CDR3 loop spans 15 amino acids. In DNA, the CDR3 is TGTGCCAGCAGTTACTCGACAGGGGGAAGGGAGACCCAGTACTTC. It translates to CASSYSTGGRETQYF.

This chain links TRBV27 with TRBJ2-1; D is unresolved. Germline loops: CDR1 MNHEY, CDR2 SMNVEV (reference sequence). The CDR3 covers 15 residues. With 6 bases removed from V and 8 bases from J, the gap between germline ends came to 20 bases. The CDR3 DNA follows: TGTGCCAGCAGCCGTAAGAATGGGGTTTTGGATGAGCAGTTCTTC. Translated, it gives CASSRKNGVLDEQFF.

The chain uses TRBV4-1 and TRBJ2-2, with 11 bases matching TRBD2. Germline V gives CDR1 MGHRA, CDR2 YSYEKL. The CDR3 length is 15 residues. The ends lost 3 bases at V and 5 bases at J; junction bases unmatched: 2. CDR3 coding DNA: TGCGCCAGCAGCCAGATAGCGGGAGGGACCGGGGAGCTGTTTTTT. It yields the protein CASSQIAGGTGELFF.

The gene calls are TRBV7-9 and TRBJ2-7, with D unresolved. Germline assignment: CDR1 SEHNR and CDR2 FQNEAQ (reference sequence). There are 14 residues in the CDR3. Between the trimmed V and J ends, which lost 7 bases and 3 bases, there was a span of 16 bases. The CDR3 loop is CASNPPSAFYEQYF. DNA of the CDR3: TGTGCCAGCAACCCCCCCAGTGCGTTCTACGAGCAGTACTTC. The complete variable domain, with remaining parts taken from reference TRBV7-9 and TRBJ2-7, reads DTGVSQNPRHKITKRGQNVTFRCDPISEHNRLYWYRQTLGQGPEFLTYFQNEAQLEKSRLLSDRFSAERPKGSFSTLEIQRTEQGDSAMYLCASNPPSAFYEQYFGPGTRLTVT.

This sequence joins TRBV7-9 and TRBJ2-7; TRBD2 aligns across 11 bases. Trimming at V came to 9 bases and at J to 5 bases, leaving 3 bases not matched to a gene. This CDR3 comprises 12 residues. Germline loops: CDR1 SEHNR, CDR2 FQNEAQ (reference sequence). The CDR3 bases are TGTGCCAGTCTAGCGGGAGGCCACGAGCAGTACTTC. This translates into CASLAGGHEQYF.

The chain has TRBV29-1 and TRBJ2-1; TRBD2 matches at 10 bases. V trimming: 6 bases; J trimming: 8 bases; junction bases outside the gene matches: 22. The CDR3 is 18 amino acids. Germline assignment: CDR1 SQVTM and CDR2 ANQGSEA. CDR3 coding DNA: TGCAGCGTCAACTCCGGGCAGGGAGAAGCGGGAGGGCCCTATGAGCAGTTCTTC. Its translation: CSVNSGQGEAGGPYEQFF.

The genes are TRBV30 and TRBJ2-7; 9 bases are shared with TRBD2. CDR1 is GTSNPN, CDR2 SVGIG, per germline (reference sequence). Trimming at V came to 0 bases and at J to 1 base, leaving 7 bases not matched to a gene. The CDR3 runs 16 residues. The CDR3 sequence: CAWSVGTTSGSYEQYF. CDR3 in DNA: TGTGCCTGGAGTGTTGGTACGACTAGCGGATCCTACGAGCAGTACTTC.

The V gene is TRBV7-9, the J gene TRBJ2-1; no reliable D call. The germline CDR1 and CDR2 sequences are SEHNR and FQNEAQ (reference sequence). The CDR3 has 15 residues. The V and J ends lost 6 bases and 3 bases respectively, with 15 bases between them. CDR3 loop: CASRSSAENYNEQFF. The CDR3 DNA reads TGTGCCAGCAGATCCTCGGCGGAAAACTACAATGAGCAGTTCTTC.

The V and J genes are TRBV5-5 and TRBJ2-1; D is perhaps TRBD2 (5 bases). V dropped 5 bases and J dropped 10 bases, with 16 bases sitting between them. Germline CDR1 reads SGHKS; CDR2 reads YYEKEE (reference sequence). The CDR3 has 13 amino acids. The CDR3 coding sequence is TGTGCCAGCAGTTGGACTTATGGCGAAGAGCAGTTCTTC. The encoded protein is CASSWTYGEEQFF.

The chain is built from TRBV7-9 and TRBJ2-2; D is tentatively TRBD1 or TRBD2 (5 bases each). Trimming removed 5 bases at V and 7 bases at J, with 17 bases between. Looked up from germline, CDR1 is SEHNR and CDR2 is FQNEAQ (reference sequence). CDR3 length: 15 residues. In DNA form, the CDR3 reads TGTGCCAGCAGCCCTCCGGGGCGGGCCGACGGGGAGCTGTTTTTT. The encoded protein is CASSPPGRADGELFF.

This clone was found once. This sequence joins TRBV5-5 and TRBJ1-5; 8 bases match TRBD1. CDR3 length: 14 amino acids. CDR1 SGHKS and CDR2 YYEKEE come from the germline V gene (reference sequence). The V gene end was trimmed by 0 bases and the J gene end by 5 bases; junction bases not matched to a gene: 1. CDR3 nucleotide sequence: TGTGCCAGCAGCTTGGCAGGGGGCCATCAGCCCCAGCATTTT. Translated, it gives CASSLAGGHQPQHF.

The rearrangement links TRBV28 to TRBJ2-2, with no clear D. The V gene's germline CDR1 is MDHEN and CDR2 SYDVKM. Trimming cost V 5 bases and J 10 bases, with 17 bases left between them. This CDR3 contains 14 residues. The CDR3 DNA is TGTGCCAGCAGTCCCGATTCCTGGGTGATGGAGCTGTTTTTT. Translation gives CASSPDSWVMELFF.

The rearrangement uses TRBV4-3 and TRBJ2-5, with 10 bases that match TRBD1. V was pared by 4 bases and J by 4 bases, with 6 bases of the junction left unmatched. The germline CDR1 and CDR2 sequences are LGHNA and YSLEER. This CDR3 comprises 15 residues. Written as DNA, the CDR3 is TGCGCCAGCAGCCCCCGGGACAGGGGTAGAGAGACCCAGTACTTC. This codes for CASSPRDRGRETQYF.

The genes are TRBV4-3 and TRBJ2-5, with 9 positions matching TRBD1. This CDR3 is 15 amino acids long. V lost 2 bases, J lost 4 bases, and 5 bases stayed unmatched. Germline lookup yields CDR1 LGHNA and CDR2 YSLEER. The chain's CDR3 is CASSQYRGHGETQYF. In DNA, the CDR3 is TGCGCCAGCAGCCAATACAGGGGGCATGGAGAGACCCAGTACTTC.

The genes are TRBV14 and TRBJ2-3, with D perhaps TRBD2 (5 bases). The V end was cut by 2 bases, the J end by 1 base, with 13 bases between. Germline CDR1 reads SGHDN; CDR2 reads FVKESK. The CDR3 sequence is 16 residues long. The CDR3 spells CASSQKWERGTDTQYF. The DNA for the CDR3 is TGTGCCAGCAGCCAAAAATGGGAGCGAGGCACAGATACGCAGTATTTT.

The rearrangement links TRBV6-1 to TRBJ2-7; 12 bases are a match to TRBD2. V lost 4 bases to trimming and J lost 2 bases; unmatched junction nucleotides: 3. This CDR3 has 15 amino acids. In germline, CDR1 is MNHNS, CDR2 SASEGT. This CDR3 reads CASSGWTSGTYEQYF. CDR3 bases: TGTGCCAGCAGTGGTTGGACTAGCGGGACCTACGAGCAGTACTTC.

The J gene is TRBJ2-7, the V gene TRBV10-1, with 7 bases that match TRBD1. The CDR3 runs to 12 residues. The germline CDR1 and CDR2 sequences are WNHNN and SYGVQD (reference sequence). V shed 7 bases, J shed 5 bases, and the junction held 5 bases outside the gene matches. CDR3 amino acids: CASMNRGNEQYF. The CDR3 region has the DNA TGCGCCAGCATGAACAGGGGAAACGAGCAGTACTTC.